Each of the 22 T cell receptor beta chains below was sequenced from the same sample in a study of PD-1 blockade in classical Hodgkin lymphoma. Here immunoSEQ multiplex PCR was the method, and the copy in TCRdb shows in-frame clones only, minus some. The table lists 25,000 to 35,000 clones, 70% to 90% of them singletons. Every patient was affected by relapse after autologous stem cell transplantation, while exposure to brentuximab vedotin was not uniform. The source material was peripheral blood mononuclear cells (PBMCs), sampled before the second cycle of nivolumab. Source of these receptors: a human donor with classical Hodgkin lymphoma.

This chain links TRBV5-1 with TRBJ2-1; 7 nucleotides agree with TRBD1. The CDR3 sequence is 11 residues long. Germline V gives CDR1 SGHRS, CDR2 YFSETQ. J lost 10 bases, V lost 4 bases, and 2 bases had no gene match. CDR3 residues: CASSEDREQFF. The CDR3 nucleotides read TGCGCCAGCAGCGAGGACAGGGAGCAGTTCTTC.

V gene TRBV30 combines with J gene TRBJ2-4; D may correspond to TRBD1 or TRBD2 (6 bases each). Trimming took 1 base from V and 9 from J, leaving 13 bases between them. The CDR3 runs to 13 residues. Germline CDR1 and CDR2: GTSNPN and SVGIG (reference sequence). The CDR3: CAWSEGGVGIQYF. CDR3 DNA sequence: TGTGCCTGGAGTGAGGGGGGCGTAGGCATTCAGTACTTC.

On this clone itself: The junction differs from germline at one of its ends, possibly a read error. The chain couples TRBV9 to TRBJ2-2, with D maybe TRBD2 (5 bases). CDR1 and CDR2 from the germline V gene are SGDLS and YYNGEE. The CDR3 is 13 amino acids. CDR3 nucleotide sequence: TGTGCCAGCAGCTGGTCGAACACCGGGGAGCCGTTTTTT. Translation gives CASSWSNTGEPFF.

This clone was seen only a few times. The rearrangement links TRBV18 to TRBJ1-2; the D is unclear. This CDR3 region has 15 residues. CDR1 and CDR2 from the germline V gene are KGHSH and LQKENI. V lost 2 bases to trimming and J lost 8 bases, with 18 bases between them. The DNA for the CDR3 is TGTGCCAGCTCACCAGGCAAGGCCTCTTCGGGGGGCTACACCTTC. It yields the protein CASSPGKASSGGYTF.

The chain employs TRBV19 and TRBJ2-7; 9 nucleotides line up with TRBD1. Looked up from germline, CDR1 is LNHDA and CDR2 is SQIVND (reference sequence). Losses at the gene ends were 5 bases for V and 2 bases for J; bases not matched to a gene: 4. The CDR3 extends over 14 amino acids. The CDR3 spells CASSGRTGAYEQYF. The CDR3 nucleotides are TGTGCCAGTAGTGGAAGGACAGGGGCCTACGAGCAGTACTTC.

The V and J genes are TRBV19 and TRBJ2-3; 10 bases are shared with TRBD2. This CDR3 is 17 amino acids long. Germline CDR1 is LNHDA and CDR2 is SQIVND (reference sequence). Unmatched junction bases numbered 16, after V lost 6 bases and J lost 7 bases. CDR3: CASRRSPILAGPNTQYF. For the CDR3, the DNA is TGTGCCAGTAGACGTTCCCCGATACTAGCGGGGCCCAATACGCAGTATTTT. The full variable domain, in which reference TRBV19 and TRBJ2-3 provide the parts outside the CDR3, is DGGITQSPKYLFRKEGQNVTLSCEQNLNHDAMYWYRQDPGQGLRLIYYSQIVNDFQKGDIAEGYSVSREKKESFPLTVTSAQKNPTAFYLCASRRSPILAGPNTQYFGPGTRLTVL.

V is TRBV7-2 and J is TRBJ2-3, with D hard to call. Germline V CDR1 and CDR2: SGHTA, FQGNSA. This CDR3 has 16 amino acids. Trimming left V 5 bases short and J 2 bases short, with 17 bases between. In DNA form, the CDR3 reads TGTGCCAGCAGCCCGAACGGTGGCTACAACACAGATACGCAGTATTTT. Translated: CASSPNGGYNTDTQYF.

J is TRBJ1-4 and V is TRBV7-9; D possibly corresponds to TRBD1 (5 bases). The CDR3 is 14 amino acids. Germline loops: CDR1 SEHNR, CDR2 FQNEAQ (reference sequence). Trimming cost V 5 bases and J 5 bases, with 12 bases left between them. The CDR3 DNA reads as TGTGCCAGCAGCCGGACAAGCGGGAATGAAAAACTGTTTTTT. Amino acid sequence: CASSRTSGNEKLFF.

This clone was seen only once. This chain connects TRBV5-4 to TRBJ2-3; the D is unclear. The V end was cut by 3 bases, the J end by 0 bases, with 8 bases between. This CDR3 spans 14 amino acids. Germline CDR1 SGHNT, CDR2 YYREEE (reference sequence). CDR3 loop: CASSSSASTDTQYF. The CDR3 DNA reads as TGTGCCAGCAGCTCATCTGCTAGCACAGATACGCAGTATTTT.

This clone was recorded once. The chain has TRBV9 and TRBJ1-1; D may be TRBD1 (5 bases). Germline CDR1 reads SGDLS; CDR2 reads YYNGEE. The CDR3 runs to 13 residues. V gave up 0 bases and J gave up 12 bases, with 15 bases separating them. In DNA form, the CDR3 reads TGTGCCAGCAGCGTAGTCACAGTGGGGGGTCCTTTCTTT. This translates into CASSVVTVGGPFF.

The chain carries TRBV5-1 and TRBJ1-3; TRBD1 matches at 9 bases. In germline, CDR1 is SGHRS, CDR2 YFSETQ. Unmatched junction bases numbered 4, after V lost 0 bases and J lost 3 bases. This CDR3 contains 16 residues. CDR3 in amino acids: CASSLVGQGYGNTIYF. Here the CDR3 DNA reads TGCGCCAGCAGCTTGGTGGGACAGGGTTATGGAAACACCATATATTTT.

In nucleotides, the CDR3 is TGTGCCAGTAGTTCCGGGACAGACTCTGGAAACACCATATATTTT. The encoded protein is CASSSGTDSGNTIYF. V usage is TRBV19 and J usage is TRBJ1-3, with 7 bases matching TRBD1. The CDR3 covers 15 residues. The germline V gene has CDR1 LNHDA and CDR2 SQIVND (reference sequence). V gave up 5 bases and J gave up 0 bases; unmatched junction bases: 4.

V and J are TRBV7-6 and TRBJ1-1; D gene uncertain. Germline V gene lookup returns CDR1 SGHVS and CDR2 FNYEAQ. V was trimmed by 1 base and J by 2 bases, leaving 5 bases between them. This CDR3 comprises 13 residues. This chain's CDR3 is CASSLGYNTEAFF. In DNA, the CDR3 is TGTGCCAGCAGCTTAGGGTATAACACTGAAGCTTTCTTT.

V is TRBV4-2 and J is TRBJ2-2, with D hard to call. The germline gives CDR1 LGHNA, CDR2 YNFKEQ. Deletions cut 0 bases from V and 6 bases from J, with 14 bases between. CDR3 length: 16 amino acids. This CDR3 reads CASSQDLVPAAGELFF. The CDR3 bases are TGTGCCAGCAGCCAAGACTTAGTCCCGGCCGCCGGGGAGCTGTTTTTT.

The chain has TRBV5-6 and TRBJ2-3; D remains unclear. CDR1 and CDR2 from the germline V gene are SGHDT and YYEEEE. CDR3 length: 16 residues. V was trimmed by 4 bases and J by 3 bases, leaving 18 bases between them. The CDR3, as DNA: TGTGCCAGCAGCGGGGATTGGAGTGTTGGGACAGATACGCAGTATTTT. Residues: CASSGDWSVGTDTQYF.

The DNA for the CDR3 is TGTGCCAGCAGCTTAGAAGGGACAGCATCCTACGAGCAGTACTTC. Encoded protein: CASSLEGTASYEQYF. The chain uses TRBV11-2 and TRBJ2-7; 7 nucleotides agree with TRBD1. The germline V gene encodes CDR1 SGHAT and CDR2 FQNNGV. The CDR3 has 15 amino acids. The junction had 3 bases not matched to a gene; V was cut back by 0 bases and J by 1 base. The entire variable domain, with the rest obtained from reference TRBV11-2 and TRBJ2-7, is as follows: EAGVAQSPRYKIIEKRQSVAFWCNPISGHATLYWYQQILGQGPKLLIQFQNNGVVDDSQLPKDRFSAERLKGVDSTLKIQPAKLEDSAVYLCASSLEGTASYEQYFGPGTRLTVT.

Remarks on this clone: Other nucleotide sequences in the sample specify the same CDR3. V and J are TRBV2 and TRBJ2-4, with 7 bases lining up with TRBD2. Germline V gives CDR1 SNHLY, CDR2 FYNNEI. Germline trimming cut 9 bases from V and 15 bases from J; bases unmatched to any gene: 17. The CDR3 runs to 13 residues. The CDR3 DNA follows: TGTGCCAGTGTGAGGGAGGGTGGATCCTCATTGTACTTC. As protein: CASVREGGSSLYF.

Only a few counts were recorded for this clone. The chain combines TRBV11-2 with TRBJ1-1; no reliable D call. The V gene lost 0 bases and the J gene lost 9 bases, with 11 bases spanning the gap. CDR1 SGHAT and CDR2 FQNNGV come from the germline V gene. The CDR3 totals 13 residues. CDR3: CASSLDPTSKAFF. The DNA for the CDR3 is TGTGCCAGCAGCTTAGATCCCACATCGAAAGCTTTCTTT. The complete variable domain, with remaining parts taken from reference TRBV11-2 and TRBJ1-1, reads EAGVAQSPRYKIIEKRQSVAFWCNPISGHATLYWYQQILGQGPKLLIQFQNNGVVDDSQLPKDRFSAERLKGVDSTLKIQPAKLEDSAVYLCASSLDPTSKAFFGQGTRLTVV.

The genes are TRBV5-4 and TRBJ2-3; no clear D. The CDR3 contains 17 residues. Trimming cost V 0 bases and J 0 bases, with 14 bases left between them. CDR1 SGHNT and CDR2 YYREEE come from the germline V gene (reference sequence). CDR3 bases: TGTGCCAGCAGCTTGGACCCCGGATCACATAGCACAGATACGCAGTATTTT. Translating gives CASSLDPGSHSTDTQYF.

This chain uses TRBV6-5 with TRBJ1-1; D is ambiguous. With 4 bases removed from V and 3 bases from J, the gap between germline ends came to 15 bases. CDR3 size: 15 residues. Germline-derived CDR1 and CDR2 are MNHEY and SVGAGI. This CDR3 is CASSSTSTWDTEAFF. The DNA for the CDR3 is TGTGCCAGCAGTTCAACCTCAACGTGGGACACTGAAGCTTTCTTT.

J is TRBJ2-7 and V is TRBV7-9; 8 bases align to TRBD1. J was trimmed by 5 bases and V by 5 bases; bases with no gene match: 2. The CDR3 contains 12 residues. Germline V gene data show CDR1 as SEHNR and CDR2 as FQNEAQ (reference sequence). CDR3 sequence (DNA): TGTGCCAGCAGCCGGACAGGGCACGAGCAGTACTTC. Its protein product is CASSRTGHEQYF.

This clone was seen just once. The chain carries TRBV10-3 and TRBJ2-1; maybe TRBD2 (5 bases). Trimming removed 0 bases at V and 0 bases at J, with 6 bases between. This CDR3 spans 15 amino acids. Germline V CDR1 and CDR2: ENHRY, SYGVKD. CDR3 protein: CAISESGSSYNEQFF. CDR3 nucleotides: TGTGCCATCAGTGAGTCGGGGAGCTCCTACAATGAGCAGTTCTTC.